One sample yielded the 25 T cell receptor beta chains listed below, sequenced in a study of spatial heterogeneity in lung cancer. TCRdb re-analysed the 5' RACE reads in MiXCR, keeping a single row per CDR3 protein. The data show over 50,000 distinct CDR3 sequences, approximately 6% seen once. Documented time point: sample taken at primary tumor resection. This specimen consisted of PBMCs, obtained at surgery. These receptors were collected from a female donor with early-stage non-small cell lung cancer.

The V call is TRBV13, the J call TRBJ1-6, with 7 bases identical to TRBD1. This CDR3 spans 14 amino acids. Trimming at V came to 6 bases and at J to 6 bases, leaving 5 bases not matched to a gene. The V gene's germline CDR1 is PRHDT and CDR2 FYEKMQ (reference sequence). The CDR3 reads CASRDRALNSPLHF. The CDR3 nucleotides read TGTGCCAGCAGAGACAGGGCCCTTAATTCACCCCTCCACTTT.

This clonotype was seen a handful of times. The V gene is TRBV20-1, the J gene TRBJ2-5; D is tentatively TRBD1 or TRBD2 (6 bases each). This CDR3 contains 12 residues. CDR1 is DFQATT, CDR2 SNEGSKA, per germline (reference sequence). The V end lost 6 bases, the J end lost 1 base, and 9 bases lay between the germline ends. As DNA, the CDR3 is TGCAGTGCCACGGGGGCCCAAGAGACCCAGTACTTC. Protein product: CSATGAQETQYF.

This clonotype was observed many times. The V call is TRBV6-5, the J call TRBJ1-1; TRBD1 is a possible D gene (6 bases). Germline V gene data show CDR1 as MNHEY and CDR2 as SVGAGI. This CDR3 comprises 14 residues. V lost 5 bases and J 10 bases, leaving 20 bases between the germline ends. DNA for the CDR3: TGTGCCAGCAGTCAACGCCCAGGGGTTAGAGGAGCTTTCTTT. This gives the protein CASSQRPGVRGAFF.

The CDR3 nucleotides read TGTGCCAGCAGCCATGACAGCAATTACGAGCAGTACTTC. Its translation: CASSHDSNYEQYF. The chain has TRBV3-1 and TRBJ2-7; possibly TRBD1 for D (5 bases). V shed 3 bases and J shed 4 bases, with 10 bases lying between them. CDR3 length: 13 residues. Germline CDR1 LGHDT, CDR2 YNNKEL (reference sequence).

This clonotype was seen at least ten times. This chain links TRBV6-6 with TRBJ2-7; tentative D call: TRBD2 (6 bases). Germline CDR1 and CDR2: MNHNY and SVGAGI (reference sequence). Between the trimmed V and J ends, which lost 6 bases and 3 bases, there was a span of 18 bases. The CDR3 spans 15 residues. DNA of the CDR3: TGTGCCAGCAGGGGAGGAGGAGAAGGGCACTACGAGCAGTACTTC. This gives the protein CASRGGGEGHYEQYF.

In DNA form, the CDR3 reads TGTGCCAGCAGTTTATTCGACAGGGACCCACCCCTCCACTTT. Its protein product is CASSLFDRDPPLHF. This chain uses TRBV27 with TRBJ1-6, with 7 nucleotides matching TRBD1. The CDR3 extends over 14 amino acids. CDR1 is MNHEY, CDR2 SMNVEV, per germline (reference sequence). Trimming cost V 1 base and J 11 bases; bases outside gene matches: 5.

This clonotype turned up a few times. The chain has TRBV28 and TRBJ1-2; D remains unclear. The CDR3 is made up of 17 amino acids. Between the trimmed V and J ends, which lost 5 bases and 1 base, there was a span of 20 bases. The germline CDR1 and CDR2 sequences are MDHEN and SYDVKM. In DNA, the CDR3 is TGTGCCAGCAGTCCTATTACCCCAGCGGTGATTAACTATGGCTACACCTTC. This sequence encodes CASSPITPAVINYGYTF.

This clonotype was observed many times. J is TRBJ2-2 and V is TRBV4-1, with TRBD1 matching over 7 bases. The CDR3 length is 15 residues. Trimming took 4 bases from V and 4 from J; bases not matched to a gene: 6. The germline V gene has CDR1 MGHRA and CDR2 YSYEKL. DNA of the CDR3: TGCGCCAGCAGCCTCAACAGGGGACCCACCGGGGAGCTGTTTTTT. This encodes CASSLNRGPTGELFF.

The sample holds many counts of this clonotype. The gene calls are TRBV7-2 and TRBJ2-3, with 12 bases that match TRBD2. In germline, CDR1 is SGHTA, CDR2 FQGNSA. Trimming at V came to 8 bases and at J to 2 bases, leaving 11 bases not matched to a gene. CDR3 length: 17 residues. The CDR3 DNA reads TGTGCCAGCCCCCCGTCCGGGACTAGCGGGTACACAGATACGCAGTATTTT. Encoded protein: CASPPSGTSGYTDTQYF.

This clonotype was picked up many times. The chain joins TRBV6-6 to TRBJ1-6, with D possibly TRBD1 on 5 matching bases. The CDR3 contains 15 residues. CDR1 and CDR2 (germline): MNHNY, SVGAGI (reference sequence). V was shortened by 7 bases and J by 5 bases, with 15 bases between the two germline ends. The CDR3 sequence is CASTGQGHNNSPLHF. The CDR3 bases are TGTGCCAGCACCGGGCAGGGCCATAATAATTCACCCCTCCACTTT.

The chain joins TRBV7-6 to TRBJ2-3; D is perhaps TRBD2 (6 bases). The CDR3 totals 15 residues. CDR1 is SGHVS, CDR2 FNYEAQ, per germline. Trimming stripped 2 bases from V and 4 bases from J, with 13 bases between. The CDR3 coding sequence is TGTGCCAGCAGCTTAAGACTAGATTCATCAGATACGCAGTATTTT. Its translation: CASSLRLDSSDTQYF.

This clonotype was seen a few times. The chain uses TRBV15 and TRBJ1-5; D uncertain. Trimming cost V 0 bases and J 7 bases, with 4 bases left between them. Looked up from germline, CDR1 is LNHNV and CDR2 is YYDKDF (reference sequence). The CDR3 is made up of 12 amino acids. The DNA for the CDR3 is TGTGCCACCAGCAGAGATACCCAGCCCCAGCATTTT. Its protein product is CATSRDTQPQHF.

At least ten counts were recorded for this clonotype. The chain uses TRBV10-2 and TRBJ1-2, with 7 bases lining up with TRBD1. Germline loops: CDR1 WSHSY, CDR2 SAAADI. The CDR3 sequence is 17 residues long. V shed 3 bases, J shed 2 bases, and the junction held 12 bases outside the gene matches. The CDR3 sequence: CASSEGGAERWNYGYTF. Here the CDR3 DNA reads TGCGCCAGCAGTGAAGGGGGCGCGGAGAGGTGGAACTATGGCTACACCTTC.

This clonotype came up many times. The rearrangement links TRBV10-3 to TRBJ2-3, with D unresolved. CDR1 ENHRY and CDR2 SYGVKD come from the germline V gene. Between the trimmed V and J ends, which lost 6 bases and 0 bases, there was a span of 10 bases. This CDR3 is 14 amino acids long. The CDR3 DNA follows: TGTGCCATCAGCCTAGTAGCCAGCACAGATACGCAGTATTTT. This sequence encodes CAISLVASTDTQYF.

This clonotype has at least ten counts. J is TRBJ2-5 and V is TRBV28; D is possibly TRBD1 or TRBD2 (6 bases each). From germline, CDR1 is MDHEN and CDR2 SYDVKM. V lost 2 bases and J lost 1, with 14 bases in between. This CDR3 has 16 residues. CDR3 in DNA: TGTGCCAGCAGTTTAGTGGGGGGCCGGACCCAAGAGACCCAGTACTTC. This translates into CASSLVGGRTQETQYF.

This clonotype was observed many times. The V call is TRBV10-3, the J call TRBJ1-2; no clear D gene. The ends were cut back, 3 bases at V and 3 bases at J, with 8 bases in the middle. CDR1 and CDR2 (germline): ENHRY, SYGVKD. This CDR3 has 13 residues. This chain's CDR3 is CAISESLDYGYTF. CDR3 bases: TGTGCCATCAGTGAAAGCTTGGACTATGGCTACACCTTC.

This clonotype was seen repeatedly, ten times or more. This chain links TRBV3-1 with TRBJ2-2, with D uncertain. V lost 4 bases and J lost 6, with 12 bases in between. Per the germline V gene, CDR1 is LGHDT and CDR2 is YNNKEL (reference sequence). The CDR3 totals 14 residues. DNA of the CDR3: TGTGCCAGCAGCCCCCGGGCGGTACCCGGGGAGCTGTTTTTT. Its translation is CASSPRAVPGELFF. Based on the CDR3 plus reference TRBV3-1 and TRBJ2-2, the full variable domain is DTAVSQTPKYLVTQMGNDKSIKCEQNLGHDTMYWYKQDSKKFLKIMFSYNNKELIINETVPNRFSPKSPDKAHLNLHINSLELGDSAVYFCASSPRAVPGELFFGEGSRLTVL.

CDR3 sequence reads: CASSSGQYFTDTQYF. DNA of the CDR3: TGCGCCAGCAGCTCGGGACAGTATTTCACAGATACGCAGTATTTT. The genes are TRBV10-1 and TRBJ2-3, with 7 bases fitting TRBD1. This CDR3 contains 15 residues. The J segment lost 2 bases and the V segment lost 6 bases, leaving 8 bases of the junction unmatched. From germline, CDR1 is WNHNN and CDR2 SYGVQD (reference sequence).

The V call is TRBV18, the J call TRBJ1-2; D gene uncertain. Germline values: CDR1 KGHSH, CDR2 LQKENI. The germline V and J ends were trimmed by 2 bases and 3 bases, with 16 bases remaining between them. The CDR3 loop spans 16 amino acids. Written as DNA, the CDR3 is TGTGCCAGCTCACCATCACAGCTAGCCAGCGACTATGGCTACACCTTC. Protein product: CASSPSQLASDYGYTF. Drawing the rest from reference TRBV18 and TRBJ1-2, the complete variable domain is NAGVMQNPRHLVRRRGQEARLRCSPMKGHSHVYWYRQLPEEGLKFMVYLQKENIIDESGMPKERFSAEFPKEGPSILRIQQVVRGDSAAYFCASSPSQLASDYGYTFGSGTRLTVV.

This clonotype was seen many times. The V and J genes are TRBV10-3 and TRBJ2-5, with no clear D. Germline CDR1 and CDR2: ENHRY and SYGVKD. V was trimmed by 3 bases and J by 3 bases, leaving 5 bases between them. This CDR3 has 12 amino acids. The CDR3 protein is CAISDLEETQYF. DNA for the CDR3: TGTGCCATCAGTGACCTGGAAGAGACCCAGTACTTC.

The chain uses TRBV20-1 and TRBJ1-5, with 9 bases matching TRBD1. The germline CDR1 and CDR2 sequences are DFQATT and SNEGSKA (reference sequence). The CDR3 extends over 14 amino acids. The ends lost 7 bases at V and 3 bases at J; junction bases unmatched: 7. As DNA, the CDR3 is TGCAGTGTAGGGACAGGGCCTTCCAATCAGCCCCAGCATTTT. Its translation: CSVGTGPSNQPQHF.

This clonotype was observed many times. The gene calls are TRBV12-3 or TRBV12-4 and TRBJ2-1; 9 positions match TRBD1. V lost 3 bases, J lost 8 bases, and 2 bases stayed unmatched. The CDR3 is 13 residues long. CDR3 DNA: TGTGCCAGCAGTTTGGGGGACAGGGATGAGCAGTTCTTC. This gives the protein CASSLGDRDEQFF.

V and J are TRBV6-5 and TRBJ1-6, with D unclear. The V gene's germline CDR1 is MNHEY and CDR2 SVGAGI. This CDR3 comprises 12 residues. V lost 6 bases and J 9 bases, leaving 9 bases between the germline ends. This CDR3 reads CASRGPGSPLHF. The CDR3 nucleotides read TGTGCCAGCAGGGGCCCAGGTTCACCCCTCCACTTT.

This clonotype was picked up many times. The CDR3 coding sequence is TGTGCCAGCAGCTTAGCGGCAGGAAAGAACACTGAAGCTTTCTTT. Translation gives CASSLAAGKNTEAFF. V is TRBV7-2 and J is TRBJ1-1; D is ambiguous. The length of the CDR3 is 15 residues. The germline V and J ends were trimmed by 0 bases and 1 base, with 9 bases remaining between them. CDR1 SGHTA and CDR2 FQGNSA come from the germline V gene.

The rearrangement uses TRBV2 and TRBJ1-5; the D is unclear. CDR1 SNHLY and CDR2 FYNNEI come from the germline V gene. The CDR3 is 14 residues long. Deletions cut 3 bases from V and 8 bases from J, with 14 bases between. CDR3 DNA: TGTGCCAGCAGTGATAGAGGGCAGGCGAAGCCCCAGCATTTT. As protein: CASSDRGQAKPQHF.